The 24 T cell receptor beta chains reported below all come from one sample, sequenced in a study of blood T cell repertoires in COVID-19 (dated by TCRdb to about 2020). The library was generated by the immunoSEQ multiplex PCR assay. In TCRdb, the immuneACCESS table is reduced to in-frame sequences with V and J assigned. These tables do not hold every clone; where another copy was compared, an unresolved V gene accounts for under half, and the others remain unexplained. The sample has 220,000 or so clones on record, almost 90% of them singletons. The leading ten clones occupy approximately 15% of the sample. Material: PBMCs or T cells enriched from blood (not recorded which). These receptors originate from a man under 40 who had been exposed to COVID-19.

The chain links TRBV25-1 to TRBJ1-1; 10 nucleotides match TRBD1. Germline V gene lookup returns CDR1 MGHDK and CDR2 SYGVNS. V shed 2 bases and J 5 bases; nucleotides not matched to a gene: 5. This CDR3 contains 15 residues. CDR3 protein: CASSERQGAVTEAFF. As DNA, the CDR3 is TGTGCCAGCAGTGAAAGACAGGGGGCGGTAACTGAAGCTTTCTTT.

J is TRBJ2-3 and V is TRBV9, with D maybe TRBD2 (7 bases). Between the trimmed V and J ends, which lost 4 bases and 5 bases, there was a span of 14 bases. The CDR3 contains 14 residues. Looked up from germline, CDR1 is SGDLS and CDR2 is YYNGEE. As DNA, the CDR3 is TGTGCCAGCAGCCCGGGGGGCTGGAAAGATACGCAGTATTTT. Its protein is CASSPGGWKDTQYF.

The chain links TRBV5-1 to TRBJ1-1, with TRBD1 matching 9 bases. The ends lost 4 bases at V and 2 bases at J; junction bases unmatched: 6. This CDR3 is 15 amino acids long. Germline loops: CDR1 SGHRS, CDR2 YFSETQ. The CDR3 DNA is TGCGCCAGCAGCCCCGAGGGACAGGGTAACACTGAAGCTTTCTTT. It yields the protein CASSPEGQGNTEAFF. Combining the CDR3 with reference TRBV5-1 and TRBJ1-1 gives the whole variable domain KAGVTQTPRYLIKTRGQQVTLSCSPISGHRSVSWYQQTPGQGLQFLFEYFSETQRNKGNFPGRFSGRQFSNSRSEMNVSTLELGDSALYLCASSPEGQGNTEAFFGQGTRLTVV.

This chain uses TRBV4-2 with TRBJ1-1; TRBD1 matches 8 bases. Germline V gene data show CDR1 as LGHNA and CDR2 as YNFKEQ. Trimming removed 0 bases from V and 2 bases from J; junction bases left unmatched: 8. CDR3 length equals 17 residues. The CDR3 DNA reads TGTGCCAGCAGCCAAGACCACAGGGGGGGGCCAAACACTGAAGCTTTCTTT. Its translation: CASSQDHRGGPNTEAFF.

On this clone: Germline is not matched at one junction end, which may reflect a read error. This chain joins TRBV20-1 and TRBJ1-4, with a tentative D call TRBD1 (6 bases). This CDR3 comprises 14 residues. From germline, CDR1 is DFQATT and CDR2 SNEGSKA (reference sequence). In DNA, the CDR3 is TGCAGTGCTAGTACCACAGGGCCTAAAGAAAAACTGTTTTTT. This translates into CSASTTGPKEKLFF.

J is TRBJ2-1 and V is TRBV7-2; TRBD2 might be the D (7 bases). Germline loops: CDR1 SGHTA, CDR2 FQGNSA. The CDR3 has 14 residues. Trimming removed 1 base from V and 7 bases from J, with 11 bases in between. CDR3 in DNA: TGTGCCAGCAGCTTAGAGGGGGGGCGGAATGAGCAGTTCTTC. Its translation: CASSLEGGRNEQFF.

This clone appeared a few times. The CDR3: CASSFGENTEAFF. The CDR3 coding sequence is TGTGCCAGCAGCTTCGGGGAGAACACTGAAGCTTTCTTT. The chain employs TRBV11-2 and TRBJ1-1; D is unresolved. Looked up from germline, CDR1 is SGHAT and CDR2 is FQNNGV. This CDR3 contains 13 residues. V lost 3 bases, J lost 1 base, and 6 bases lay in between.

J is TRBJ2-1 and V is TRBV7-8; 7 nucleotides align to TRBD1. Losses at the gene ends were 3 bases for V and 6 bases for J; bases not matched to a gene: 2. This CDR3 region has 13 residues. The germline V gene has CDR1 SGHVS and CDR2 FQNEAQ. The CDR3 coding sequence is TGTGCCAGCAGCTTGGACAGGTTCAATGAGCAGTTCTTC. It codes for CASSLDRFNEQFF.

This clone has only one observation. The chain employs TRBV19 and TRBJ2-5; TRBD1 agrees at 9 bases. Looked up from germline, CDR1 is LNHDA and CDR2 is SQIVND (reference sequence). The CDR3 length is 15 residues. Trimming removed 4 bases from V and 2 bases from J; junction bases left unmatched: 5. The CDR3 DNA is TGTGCCAGTAGTAGCACAGGGGGCCGACAAGAGACCCAGTACTTC. Translation: CASSSTGGRQETQYF.

CDR3 DNA sequence: TGTGCCAGCACCCAACATTCCAACAGGGCCGACTTGAACACTGAAGCTTTCTTT. Its translation is CASTQHSNRADLNTEAFF. The V and J genes are TRBV27 and TRBJ1-1; maybe TRBD1 (6 bases). The V gene lost 7 bases and the J gene lost 0 bases, with 24 bases spanning the gap. Germline CDR1 reads MNHEY; CDR2 reads SMNVEV (reference sequence). There are 18 residues in the CDR3.

The chain combines TRBV12-3 or TRBV12-4 with TRBJ1-1, with D perhaps matching TRBD1 (5 bases). There are 11 residues in the CDR3. V was shortened by 3 bases and J by 11 bases, with 10 bases between the two germline ends. For the CDR3, the DNA is TGTGCCAGCAGTTTTCGGGGGTGGGCTTTCTTT. It is translated as CASSFRGWAFF.

The chain has TRBV19 and TRBJ1-1, with TRBD1 matching over 11 bases. The length of the CDR3 is 16 residues. The germline V gene encodes CDR1 LNHDA and CDR2 SQIVND (reference sequence). The trim removed 7 bases at V and 7 bases at J, leaving 14 bases unmatched. The DNA for the CDR3 is TGTGCCAGTACCCCAATCCGGGACAGGGGGATTAGTGAAGCTTTCTTT. Protein product: CASTPIRDRGISEAFF.

The genes are TRBV9 and TRBJ2-1; 7 positions agree with TRBD2. CDR3 length equals 16 residues. J lost 0 bases, V lost 3 bases, and 6 bases had no gene match. Germline values: CDR1 SGDLS, CDR2 YYNGEE. CDR3 in DNA: TGTGCCAGCAGCGCTACTAGCGCAAGCTCCTACAATGAGCAGTTCTTC. It specifies CASSATSASSYNEQFF.

This chain joins TRBV5-4 and TRBJ2-4; 10 bases line up with TRBD2. The germline V gene encodes CDR1 SGHNT and CDR2 YYREEE (reference sequence). J lost 8 bases, V lost 4 bases, and 6 bases had no gene match. The CDR3 is 14 amino acids. CDR3 nucleotide sequence: TGTGCCAGCAGCCCAGGAGCGGGGGGGGACATTCAGTACTTC. Translated, it gives CASSPGAGGDIQYF.

In this sample, this clone turned up many times. The chain couples TRBV4-2 to TRBJ2-7; tentatively, D is TRBD2 (7 bases). Trimming cost V 4 bases and J 4 bases, with 17 bases left between them. Germline assignment: CDR1 LGHNA and CDR2 YNFKEQ. There are 15 residues in the CDR3. In DNA, the CDR3 is TGTGCCAGCAGCCCGGGGGGCGGGGGCCTTTACGAGCAGTACTTC. It codes for CASSPGGGGLYEQYF.

J is TRBJ1-6 and V is TRBV27; no reliable D call. Germline V gene data show CDR1 as MNHEY and CDR2 as SMNVEV (reference sequence). Trimming removed 6 bases at V and 8 bases at J, with 17 bases between. The CDR3 extends over 15 amino acids. CDR3 bases: TGTGCCAGCAGCCCGAGGGCGGGAACTTATTCACCCCTCCACTTT. Its protein product is CASSPRAGTYSPLHF.

This clone has just one count. The rearrangement links TRBV13 to TRBJ2-7; 10 nucleotides align to TRBD1. There are 15 residues in the CDR3. Germline V CDR1 and CDR2: PRHDT, FYEKMQ (reference sequence). The trim removed 5 bases at V and 5 bases at J, leaving 9 bases unmatched. CDR3 protein: CASSLLGTGEHEQYF. For the CDR3, the DNA is TGTGCCAGCAGCCTCCTCGGGACAGGGGAACACGAGCAGTACTTC.

V usage is TRBV5-4 and J usage is TRBJ2-5; perhaps TRBD1 as D (5 bases). There are 13 residues in the CDR3. The germline V and J ends were trimmed by 4 bases and 2 bases, with 9 bases remaining between them. CDR1 and CDR2 from the germline V gene are SGHNT and YYREEE (reference sequence). Here the CDR3 reads CASSLRQQETQYF. In DNA form, the CDR3 reads TGTGCCAGCAGCCTACGACAGCAAGAGACCCAGTACTTC. The whole variable domain, remainder taken from reference TRBV5-4 and TRBJ2-5, is ETGVTQSPTHLIKTRGQQVTLRCSSQSGHNTVSWYQQALGQGPQFIFQYYREEENGRGNFPPRFSGLQFPNYSSELNVNALELDDSALYLCASSLRQQETQYFGPGTRLLVL.

The CDR3 spells CATGSVRSTEAFF. DNA for the CDR3: TGTGCCACTGGCAGCGTGCGGAGCACTGAAGCTTTCTTT. This chain joins TRBV10-3 and TRBJ1-1; D remains ambiguous. Germline values: CDR1 ENHRY, CDR2 SYGVKD. This CDR3 region has 13 residues. Deletions cut 10 bases from V and 4 bases from J, with 16 bases between.

The chain recombines TRBV4-1 with TRBJ2-5; D is undetermined. The CDR3 totals 15 residues. CDR1 MGHRA and CDR2 YSYEKL come from the germline V gene. V was trimmed by 1 base and J by 5 bases, leaving 14 bases between them. CDR3: CASSQVIVAIETQYF. The CDR3 DNA is TGCGCCAGCAGCCAAGTCATCGTAGCTATCGAGACCCAGTACTTC.

The CDR3 DNA reads as TGTGCCAGTAGTACTGGGACAGGGGCTAATGAAAAACTGTTTTTT. Translating gives CASSTGTGANEKLFF. This rearrangement joins TRBV19 to TRBJ1-4; 10 bases match TRBD1. V lost 4 bases and J lost 3; bases outside the gene matches: 2. This CDR3 contains 15 residues. Germline loops: CDR1 LNHDA, CDR2 SQIVND (reference sequence).

This clone came up once. The rearrangement uses TRBV19 and TRBJ1-1; 12 nucleotides agree with TRBD1. The length of the CDR3 is 19 residues. The J segment lost 3 bases and the V segment lost 0 bases, leaving 11 bases of the junction unmatched. Germline V CDR1 and CDR2: LNHDA, SQIVND (reference sequence). CDR3 amino acids: CASSIDPWDRGREDTEAFF. CDR3 DNA sequence: TGTGCCAGTAGTATAGATCCGTGGGACAGGGGGCGCGAGGACACTGAAGCTTTCTTT.

This clone came up a few times. The chain couples TRBV28 to TRBJ1-2, with D maybe TRBD1 (6 bases). Germline CDR1 and CDR2: MDHEN and SYDVKM. This CDR3 region has 14 residues. The germline V and J ends were trimmed by 6 bases and 4 bases, with 15 bases remaining between them. The CDR3 nucleotides read TGTGCCAGCAGGGGCACCGGACAGTTCTATGGCTACACCTTC. Protein: CASRGTGQFYGYTF.

The chain carries TRBV10-3 and TRBJ1-1; a weak D match, TRBD1 (6 bases). The CDR3 consists of 13 residues. The V and J ends lost 6 bases and 1 base respectively, with 9 bases between them. CDR1 is ENHRY, CDR2 SYGVKD, per germline. CDR3: CAISQTGNTEAFF. CDR3 DNA: TGTGCCATCAGCCAGACAGGGAACACTGAAGCTTTCTTT.